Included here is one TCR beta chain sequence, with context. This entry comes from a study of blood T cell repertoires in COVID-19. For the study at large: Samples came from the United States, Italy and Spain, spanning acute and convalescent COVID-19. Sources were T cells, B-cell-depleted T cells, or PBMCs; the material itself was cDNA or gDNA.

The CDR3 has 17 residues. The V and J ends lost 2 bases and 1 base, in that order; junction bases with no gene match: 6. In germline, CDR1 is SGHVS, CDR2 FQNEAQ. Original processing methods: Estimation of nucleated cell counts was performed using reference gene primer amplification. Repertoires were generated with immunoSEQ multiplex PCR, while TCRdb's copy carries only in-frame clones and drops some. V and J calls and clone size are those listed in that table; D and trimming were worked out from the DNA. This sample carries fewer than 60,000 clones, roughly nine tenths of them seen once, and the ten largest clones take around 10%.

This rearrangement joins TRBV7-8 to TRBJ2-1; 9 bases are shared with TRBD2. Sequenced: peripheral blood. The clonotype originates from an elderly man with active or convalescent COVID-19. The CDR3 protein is CASSLLAGGGSYNEQFF. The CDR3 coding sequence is TGTGCCAGCAGCTTACTTGCGGGAGGGGGTTCCTACAATGAGCAGTTCTTC. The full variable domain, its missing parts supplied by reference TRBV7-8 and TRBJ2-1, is GAGVSQSPRYKVAKRGQDVALRCDPISGHVSLFWYQQALGQGPEFLTYFQNEAQLDKSGLPSDRFFAERPEGSVSTLKIQRTQQEDSAVYLCASSLLAGGGSYNEQFFGPGTRLTVL.